In its sample, the clone carrying this T cell receptor (beta chain) was seen a few times. No antigen is known for it. This entry comes from a study of response to subunit inactivated influenza vaccine. Regarding the study as a whole: Authors suggested few new T cells are recruited by each seasonal influenza vaccination.

TCRdb analysed the RT-PCR reads with MiXCR anew, one entry per CDR3 protein. The sample has hundreds of thousands of distinct CDR3 sequences, roughly 8.2% seen once. The origin of this receptor is a man aged 45 to 75 who received an inactivated influenza vaccine. Sequencing was performed on PBMCs from blood, taken around 25 months after vaccination.

The CDR3 DNA follows: TGTGCCAGCAGTTACGAGACTAGCGGCGAGACCCAGTACTTC. Translating gives CASSYETSGETQYF. The chain has TRBV6-2 or TRBV6-3 and TRBJ2-5, with 9 nucleotides matching TRBD2. Germline loops: CDR1 MNHEY, CDR2 SVGEGT. J was trimmed by 5 bases and V by 2 bases; bases with no gene match: 3. This CDR3 has 14 amino acids.